One and the same sample provided the 3 T cell receptor beta chains below, sequenced in a study of blood T cell repertoires in COVID-19. Only in-frame clones appear in the TCRdb table, and some are missing; sequencing was by immunoSEQ multiplex PCR. The table lists 60,000 to 65,000 clones, roughly 80% of them singletons. The material sequenced was peripheral blood. Source of these receptors: a man aged 50 to 59 with COVID-19, enrolled during active disease.

J is TRBJ1-1 and V is TRBV7-9; possibly TRBD1 for D (6 bases). Looked up from germline, CDR1 is SEHNR and CDR2 is FQNEAQ (reference sequence). Deletions cut 5 bases from V and 3 bases from J, with 7 bases between. The CDR3 extends over 12 amino acids. The CDR3 DNA reads as TGTGCCAGCAGCCCAGGGGACACTGAAGCTTTCTTT. It translates to CASSPGDTEAFF.

The chain is built from TRBV30 and TRBJ1-4; a possible D gene is TRBD1 (6 bases). The CDR3 is made up of 13 amino acids. The ends were cut back, 0 bases at V and 14 bases at J, with 16 bases in the middle. Germline values: CDR1 GTSNPN, CDR2 SVGIG (reference sequence). The CDR3 bases are TGTGCCTGGAGTGTTAAACAGGGATCCAGCCTGTTTTTT. Its protein is CAWSVKQGSSLFF.

The CDR3, as DNA: TGTGCCAGCAGTGAGGGACTAGCGGGCGGTAGGCAGTACTTC. It is translated as CASSEGLAGGRQYF. The chain uses TRBV6-4 and TRBJ2-7; 12 bases match TRBD2. V was clipped by 3 bases and J by 9 bases; unmatched bases: 6. CDR1 and CDR2 from the germline V gene are MRHNA and SNTAGT. This CDR3 has 14 residues.